The entry below gives a single T cell receptor beta chain sequence along with its context. These data are taken from a study of control samples from healthy donors and cancer patients. This CDR3 contains 12 residues. Germline V CDR1 and CDR2: LNHNV, YYDKDF (reference sequence). The V and J ends lost 6 bases and 4 bases respectively, with 10 bases between them. The method was immunoSEQ multiplex PCR; TCRdb's version includes in-frame clones alone and lacks a portion of them. In the table there are 150,000 to 200,000 clones, around 88% of which are singletons. The sequence was collected from a man aged 18 to 29 in good health. J is TRBJ2-7 and V is TRBV15; weak D call: TRBD1 (6 bases). Source material: blood. In nucleotides, the CDR3 is TGTGCCACCAGTCAGGGGTCTTACGAGCAGTACTTC. It translates to CATSQGSYEQYF.